Following are 23 T cell receptor beta chains from one sample sequenced in a study of T cells expressing NK-cell markers. TCRdb re-called the 5' RACE reads; one entry per CDR3 protein, DNA not given. Here the sample table reports about 260,000 distinct CDR3 sequences. Sequencing used blood T cells: a sorted CD56 or NKG2C T cell subset, CD4+ or CD8+ T cells, or bulk PBMC T cells (not recorded which). These TCRs come from a woman aged 18 to 75 in good health.

This chain connects TRBV11-2 to TRBJ2-1; as DNA is missing, the TRBD1 call by TCRdb cannot be tested. The CDR3 totals 14 residues. The germline CDR1 and CDR2 sequences are SGHAT and FQNNGV. The chain's CDR3 is CASSFMDRGDEQFF. The entire variable domain, with the rest obtained from reference TRBV11-2 and TRBJ2-1, is as follows: EAGVAQSPRYKIIEKRQSVAFWCNPISGHATLYWYQQILGQGPKLLIQFQNNGVVDDSQLPKDRFSAERLKGVDSTLKIQPAKLEDSAVYLCASSFMDRGDEQFFGPGTRLTVL.

The chain employs TRBV6-2 or TRBV6-3 and TRBJ2-7; no DNA is available, so the TRBD2 call from TCRdb remains unchecked. Germline lookup yields CDR1 MNHEY and CDR2 SVGEGT. The CDR3 spans 14 residues. Here the CDR3 reads CASSAGTLLYEQYF.

The chain has TRBV6-5 and TRBJ2-7. This CDR3 is 13 amino acids long. Per germline, CDR1 MNHEY and CDR2 SVGAGI. CDR3 loop: CASSYSRVGEQYF.

J is TRBJ1-6 and V is TRBV4-3; the D gene TCRdb calls, TRBD1, cannot be checked with no DNA. The germline gives CDR1 LGHNA, CDR2 YSLEER. The CDR3 is 14 amino acids. This chain's CDR3 is CASSREGRNSPLHF.

This chain connects TRBV15 to TRBJ1-2; TCRdb reports TRBD1, a call that lacks DNA to check it against. The CDR3 length is 13 residues. Germline CDR1 LNHNV, CDR2 YYDKDF (reference sequence). The CDR3: CATRQGARYGYTF.

CDR3 sequence: CASSALAVTDTQYF. V usage is TRBV2 and J usage is TRBJ2-3; TCRdb gives TRBD2 as the D gene, but with no DNA this cannot be confirmed. The CDR3 length is 14 residues. Germline assignment: CDR1 SNHLY and CDR2 FYNNEI.

J is TRBJ2-2 and V is TRBV12-3 or TRBV12-4; TCRdb returns TRBD1, unconfirmable since there is no DNA. This CDR3 has 15 residues. The CDR3 region is CASTLWTPNTGELFF.

The genes are TRBV7-3 and TRBJ2-3; the TCRdb call, TRBD2, lacks DNA for checking. The CDR3 sequence is 16 residues long. Germline assignment: CDR1 SGHTA and CDR2 FQGTGA. The CDR3 spells CASSQATSPGLDTQYF.

This chain joins TRBV9 and TRBJ2-5; absent DNA, TCRdb's TRBD2 call cannot be checked. CDR1 and CDR2 from the germline V gene are SGDLS and YYNGEE. This CDR3 is built from 14 residues. CDR3 amino acids: CASSPALAGVTQYF. The whole variable domain, remainder taken from reference TRBV9 and TRBJ2-5, is DSGVTQTPKHLITATGQRVTLRCSPRSGDLSVYWYQQSLDQGLQFLIQYYNGEERAKGNILERFSAQQFPDLHSELNLSSLELGDSALYFCASSPALAGVTQYFGPGTRLLVL.

The CDR3 here is CATSRDLGVLQETQYF. The J gene is TRBJ2-5, the V gene TRBV15. CDR3 size: 16 residues. CDR1 LNHNV and CDR2 YYDKDF come from the germline V gene (reference sequence).

This CDR3 reads CASSQLMRGVANTGELFF. The chain links TRBV3-1 to TRBJ2-2. The CDR3 loop spans 18 amino acids. CDR1 is LGHDT and CDR2 is YNNKEL in the germline V gene (reference sequence).

J is TRBJ2-3 and V is TRBV12-3 or TRBV12-4; no DNA is available, so the TRBD2 call from TCRdb remains unchecked. The length of the CDR3 is 15 residues. The CDR3 sequence: CASGYKAGGRDTQYF.

The chain has TRBV3-1 and TRBJ2-5; the D call from TCRdb, TRBD2, cannot be confirmed without DNA. The V gene's germline CDR1 is LGHDT and CDR2 YNNKEL (reference sequence). The length of the CDR3 is 15 residues. CDR3 residues: CASSSATSGKETQYF.

The genes are TRBV18 and TRBJ2-5; absent DNA, TCRdb's TRBD2 call cannot be checked. CDR1 and CDR2 from the germline V gene are KGHSH and LQKENI. The CDR3 runs to 13 residues. CDR3 sequence reads: CASSGGPRETQYF. Combining the CDR3 with reference TRBV18 and TRBJ2-5 gives the whole variable domain NAGVMQNPRHLVRRRGQEARLRCSPMKGHSHVYWYRQLPEEGLKFMVYLQKENIIDESGMPKERFSAEFPKEGPSILRIQQVVRGDSAAYFCASSGGPRETQYFGPGTRLLVL.

This chain joins TRBV27 and TRBJ1-6; no DNA is available, so the TRBD1 call from TCRdb remains unchecked. The germline V gene has CDR1 MNHEY and CDR2 SMNVEV (reference sequence). This CDR3 is 14 amino acids long. CDR3 sequence: CASREQGFNSPLHF.

The chain combines TRBV7-2 with TRBJ1-6; TCRdb's assignment of TRBD1 cannot be checked, as there is no DNA. Per the germline V gene, CDR1 is SGHTA and CDR2 is FQGNSA. This CDR3 has 15 residues. The CDR3 spells CASSSRTGDNSPLHF.

The chain carries TRBV29-1 and TRBJ2-6; the D gene TCRdb calls, TRBD1, cannot be checked with no DNA. Germline values: CDR1 SQVTM, CDR2 ANQGSEA. This CDR3 is built from 14 residues. The CDR3 sequence is CSAGHGSGANVLTF.

The genes are TRBV12-3 or TRBV12-4 and TRBJ2-5; TCRdb's D call of TRBD2 is untestable without DNA. CDR3 length: 14 residues. CDR3 amino acids: CASSLAGTSGTQYF.

The gene calls are TRBV28 and TRBJ2-7; TCRdb indicates TRBD1, and absent DNA this call remains unverified. Germline values: CDR1 MDHEN, CDR2 SYDVKM. This CDR3 spans 16 amino acids. The chain's CDR3 is CASSLGQGPHSYEQYF. The full variable domain, completed using reference TRBV28 and TRBJ2-7, is DVKVTQSSRYLVKRTGEKVFLECVQDMDHENMFWYRQDPGLGLRLIYFSYDVKMKEKGDIPEGYSVSREKKERFSLILESASTNQTSMYLCASSLGQGPHSYEQYFGPGTRLTVT.

The gene calls are TRBV12-3 or TRBV12-4 and TRBJ2-3. The CDR3 spans 15 residues. The CDR3 is CASSPDMKVADTQYF.

The V and J genes are TRBV5-6 and TRBJ2-3; TCRdb's assignment of TRBD2 cannot be checked, as there is no DNA. Per the germline V gene, CDR1 is SGHDT and CDR2 is YYEEEE. This CDR3 is 17 amino acids long. CDR3 residues: CASSSLLLAGRTDTQYF.

V and J are TRBV9 and TRBJ2-1; TCRdb reports TRBD2, a call that lacks DNA to check it against. The germline V gene encodes CDR1 SGDLS and CDR2 YYNGEE. The CDR3 extends over 15 amino acids. The CDR3: CASSVEEAGVHEQFF.

This chain links TRBV4-2 with TRBJ1-1. CDR3 length equals 14 residues. Germline CDR1 LGHNA, CDR2 YNFKEQ. The chain's CDR3 is CASSHLMGNTEAFF.